This TCR beta chain was identified during a study of regulatory T cells in long-lasting Graves disease. According to the study, TCR beta libraries were built with iRepertoire HTBI primers and CDR3-region Arm-PCR. One entry per CDR3 protein results from TCRdb running MiXCR on the multiplex PCR reads. The profile shows about 470,000 distinct CDR3 sequences, approximately 21% of them singletons. Time point meaning: persistent/refractory GD, antithyroid drugs over 5 years with positive TRAb. PBMC-derived RNA was used for the TCR library. This clonotype was detected ten times or more. The sequence was obtained from a female donor with Graves disease. Sequencing used peripheral blood mononuclear cells (PBMCs), obtained when the disease was refractory, from a patient treated with antithyroid drugs.

CDR3 in amino acids: CASKSLAGGYNEQFF. The CDR3 nucleotides read TGTGCCAGCAAGTCTCTAGCGGGGGGTTACAATGAGCAGTTCTTC. V gene TRBV2 combines with J gene TRBJ2-1; TRBD2 aligns across 11 bases. Germline V CDR1 and CDR2: SNHLY, FYNNEI. The J segment lost 4 bases and the V segment lost 7 bases, leaving 6 bases of the junction unmatched. CDR3 size: 15 residues.